Listed here is a single TCR beta chain. This sample is drawn from a study of CD8 T cells in Susac syndrome. An amount of RNA that ranged from roughly 0.45 to 1 ug was reverse transcribed with random hexamers. immunoSEQ multiplex PCR amplified TCR beta CDR3 across 54 Vbeta, 13 Jbeta. TCRdb used MiXCR to reprocess the immunoSEQ multiplex PCR reads, holding one entry per CDR3 protein. The sample shows over 350,000 distinct CDR3 sequences, 75% to 90% of them seen only once. This CDR3 spans 12 amino acids. The junction had 2 bases not matched to a gene; V was cut back by 8 bases and J by 5 bases. Germline CDR1 and CDR2: MNHNS and SASEGT. The T cells that were sequenced for TCR beta were CD8+ and CD4+ cells from blood. TEMRA cells were FACS-enriched, unlike CD8+ and CD4+ T cells, which were negatively isolated.

The sample was CD8+ T cells from PBMCs. The chain carries TRBV6-1 and TRBJ1-1; 10 bases match TRBD1. The sequence came from a human donor with multiple sclerosis. CDR3 amino acids: CASGTGETEAFF. DNA for the CDR3: TGTGCCAGCGGGACAGGGGAGACTGAAGCTTTCTTT.